This TCR beta chain stems from a study of blood T cell repertoires in COVID-19. Clones were read by immunoSEQ multiplex PCR, and TCRdb kept only the in-frame ones, dropping some. In the table there are some 310,000 clones, around nine tenths of which are singletons. The CDR3 is 14 amino acids. Per germline, CDR1 MNHEY and CDR2 SVGEGT. Germline trimming cut 6 bases from V and 4 bases from J; bases unmatched to any gene: 7. Sequencing was done on a sample of peripheral blood. The V call is TRBV6-2 or TRBV6-3, the J call TRBJ1-2; 8 bases line up with TRBD1. This sequence was found in a man aged 45-60 years with active or convalescent COVID-19. Written as DNA, the CDR3 is TGTGCCAGCAGCTCCGGACAGGGTAGCTATGGCTACACCTTC. Protein sequence: CASSSGQGSYGYTF.